Below, 18 T cell receptor beta chains from the same sample are listed, as sequenced in a study of identifying expanded T cells in peripheral blood. Method: immunoSEQ multiplex PCR; TCRdb's copy keeps in-frame clones and lacks some. The table shows approximately 130,000 clones, with about 86% occurring only once. Sample: blood. These receptors were obtained from a person aged 18 to 75 in good health.

The gene calls are TRBV6-6 and TRBJ1-1, with 9 bases lining up with TRBD1. V was pared by 5 bases and J by 0 bases, with 4 bases of the junction left unmatched. This CDR3 region has 15 residues. Germline values: CDR1 MNHNY, CDR2 SVGAGI (reference sequence). This chain's CDR3 is CASSPQGALNTEAFF. The CDR3 DNA follows: TGTGCCAGCAGTCCACAGGGGGCTTTGAACACTGAAGCTTTCTTT.

The chain links TRBV29-1 to TRBJ2-3; TRBD1 is a possible D gene (5 bases). V was clipped by 2 bases and J by 1 base, with 10 bases between them. Germline CDR1 and CDR2: SQVTM and ANQGSEA. The CDR3 consists of 14 residues. Here the CDR3 DNA reads TGCAGCGTTGAAAAGGGGCAGCGCACAGATACGCAGTATTTT. This translates into CSVEKGQRTDTQYF.

J is TRBJ2-1 and V is TRBV4-1; 12 positions agree with TRBD2. This CDR3 is built from 17 residues. Trimming at V came to 0 bases and at J to 3 bases, leaving 3 bases not matched to a gene. From germline, CDR1 is MGHRA and CDR2 YSYEKL. CDR3 residues: CASSQDPTSGSYNEQFF. The CDR3, as DNA: TGCGCCAGCAGCCAAGACCCGACTAGCGGGAGCTACAATGAGCAGTTCTTC.

This clone was counted only a few times. The chain joins TRBV4-2 to TRBJ1-1; the match to TRBD1 covers 7 bases. Per the germline V gene, CDR1 is LGHNA and CDR2 is YNFKEQ. The CDR3 extends over 15 amino acids. V dropped 4 bases and J dropped 1; count of bases not matched to a gene: 6. The CDR3 is CASSLQDRENTEAFF. The CDR3 region has the DNA TGTGCCAGCAGCCTCCAAGACAGGGAGAACACTGAAGCTTTCTTT.

The chain employs TRBV10-3 and TRBJ2-5; 7 positions match TRBD2. The V gene end was trimmed by 6 bases and the J gene end by 1 base; junction bases not matched to a gene: 2. Germline CDR1 and CDR2: ENHRY and SYGVKD. The CDR3 sequence is 13 residues long. CDR3 loop: CAISGEGQETQYF. The CDR3 DNA is TGTGCCATCAGCGGGGAGGGCCAAGAGACCCAGTACTTC.

V usage is TRBV5-1 and J usage is TRBJ1-3, with D possibly matching TRBD1 (6 bases). Looked up from germline, CDR1 is SGHRS and CDR2 is YFSETQ. The V and J ends lost 1 base and 0 bases respectively, with 8 bases between them. CDR3 size: 15 residues. CDR3 loop: CASSLTGISGNTIYF. In DNA form, the CDR3 reads TGCGCCAGCAGCTTGACAGGGATCTCTGGAAACACCATATATTTT. The variable domain in full, with the rest retrieved from reference TRBV5-1 and TRBJ1-3, is KAGVTQTPRYLIKTRGQQVTLSCSPISGHRSVSWYQQTPGQGLQFLFEYFSETQRNKGNFPGRFSGRQFSNSRSEMNVSTLELGDSALYLCASSLTGISGNTIYFGEGSWLTVV.

The chain joins TRBV9 to TRBJ1-4; D uncertain. Germline CDR1 and CDR2: SGDLS and YYNGEE. This CDR3 has 13 amino acids. Trimming cost V 1 base and J 5 bases, with 6 bases left between them. The CDR3 spells CASSVRENEKLFF. In DNA, the CDR3 is TGTGCCAGCAGCGTACGGGAGAATGAAAAACTGTTTTTT.

The genes are TRBV7-3 and TRBJ1-2; tentative D call: TRBD1 (6 bases). The ends were cut back, 5 bases at V and 2 bases at J, with 12 bases in the middle. Germline lookup yields CDR1 SGHTA and CDR2 FQGTGA. The length of the CDR3 is 14 residues. The CDR3 region has the DNA TGTGCCAGCAGCATAGGGGGACGGAACTATGGCTACACCTTC. It yields the protein CASSIGGRNYGYTF. The full variable domain, in which reference TRBV7-3 and TRBJ1-2 provide the parts outside the CDR3, is GAGVSQTPSNKVTEKGKYVELRCDPISGHTALYWYRQSLGQGPEFLIYFQGTGAADDSGLPNDRFFAVRPEGSVSTLKIQRTERGDSAVYLCASSIGGRNYGYTFGSGTRLTVV.

The chain combines TRBV19 with TRBJ2-1, with D perhaps being TRBD1 or TRBD2 (5 bases each). The germline gives CDR1 LNHDA, CDR2 SQIVND (reference sequence). This CDR3 region has 14 residues. V was pared by 6 bases and J by 5 bases, with 14 bases between. The CDR3 loop reads CASRAAGTDNEQFF. DNA of the CDR3: TGTGCCAGTAGAGCGGCCGGGACGGACAATGAGCAGTTCTTC.

The J gene is TRBJ1-3, the V gene TRBV7-3; tentative D call: TRBD1 (5 bases). The CDR3 spans 14 residues. V was cut by 0 bases and J by 8 bases, with 11 bases left in between. Germline CDR1 reads SGHTA; CDR2 reads FQGTGA. CDR3 coding DNA: TGTGCCAGCAGCTTAACCGGGACCCGGGACACCATATATTTT. It specifies CASSLTGTRDTIYF. The full variable domain, with the rest looked up from reference TRBV7-3 and TRBJ1-3, is GAGVSQTPSNKVTEKGKYVELRCDPISGHTALYWYRQSLGQGPEFLIYFQGTGAADDSGLPNDRFFAVRPEGSVSTLKIQRTERGDSAVYLCASSLTGTRDTIYFGEGSWLTVV.

The chain uses TRBV4-1 and TRBJ2-4, with TRBD2 matching 9 bases. This CDR3 is 19 amino acids long. V lost 2 bases, J lost 3 bases, and 14 bases stayed unmatched. Germline CDR1 reads MGHRA; CDR2 reads YSYEKL. Here the CDR3 DNA reads TGCGCCAGCAGCCAAAATACGGCGGGAGGGGGTTTAGGCAAAAACATTCAGTACTTC. This translates into CASSQNTAGGGLGKNIQYF.

V and J are TRBV20-1 and TRBJ2-1; perhaps TRBD1 as D (5 bases). CDR3 length: 11 amino acids. Trimming removed 7 bases from V and 6 bases from J, with 10 bases in between. Germline CDR1 is DFQATT and CDR2 is SNEGSKA (reference sequence). The CDR3 loop is CSERQGNEQFF. The CDR3 DNA sequence: TGCAGTGAACGGCAGGGCAATGAGCAGTTCTTC.

The V call is TRBV30, the J call TRBJ2-3, with TRBD2 as a possible D gene (5 bases). V lost 0 bases, J lost 3 bases, and 7 bases lay in between. The CDR3 runs to 13 residues. The V gene's germline CDR1 is GTSNPN and CDR2 SVGIG (reference sequence). The DNA of the CDR3 is TGTGCCTGGAGTGTTCGGGATACAGATACGCAGTATTTT. It encodes CAWSVRDTDTQYF. Complete variable domain (other parts from reference TRBV30 and TRBJ2-3): SQTIHQWPATLVQPVGSPLSLECTVEGTSNPNLYWYRQAAGRGLQLLFYSVGIGQISSEVPQNLSASRPQDRQFILSSKKLLLSDSGFYLCAWSVRDTDTQYFGPGTRLTVL.

The chain recombines TRBV29-1 with TRBJ1-1; 7 positions match TRBD1. The J segment lost 2 bases and the V segment lost 6 bases, leaving 3 bases of the junction unmatched. This CDR3 comprises 12 residues. The germline CDR1 and CDR2 sequences are SQVTM and ANQGSEA. CDR3: CSVGQDNTEAFF. The CDR3 DNA follows: TGCAGCGTAGGACAGGATAACACTGAAGCTTTCTTT.

This chain joins TRBV4-1 and TRBJ2-2, with TRBD2 matching over 7 bases. The CDR3 runs to 17 residues. Germline CDR1 MGHRA, CDR2 YSYEKL. V shed 4 bases, J shed 0 bases, and the junction held 8 bases outside the gene matches. In DNA, the CDR3 is TGCGCCAGCAGCCTAACGGATGCGGGGGCGAACACCGGGGAGCTGTTTTTT. It encodes CASSLTDAGANTGELFF.

The chain combines TRBV7-2 with TRBJ1-5; TRBD1 is a possible D gene (5 bases). Germline V gene sequence: CDR1 SGHTA, CDR2 FQGNSA. CDR3 length equals 15 residues. Trimming pared 2 bases from V and 2 bases from J, leaving 10 bases between. The CDR3 DNA sequence: TGTGCCAGCAGCTTACAAGGGACGGGCAATCAGCCCCAGCATTTT. Its translation: CASSLQGTGNQPQHF.

For the CDR3, the DNA is TGTGCCTGGAGGCTGGCAGGCTATGGCTACACCTTC. The encoded protein is CAWRLAGYGYTF. The chain carries TRBV30 and TRBJ1-2, with D uncertain. Germline V lookup: CDR1 GTSNPN, CDR2 SVGIG (reference sequence). The CDR3 runs 12 residues. V lost 3 bases to trimming and J lost 4 bases, with 9 bases between them.

V usage is TRBV6-4 and J usage is TRBJ2-3, with D uncertain. The ends were cut back, 6 bases at V and 2 bases at J, with 15 bases in the middle. The CDR3 totals 15 residues. The germline V gene encodes CDR1 MRHNA and CDR2 SNTAGT. CDR3 bases: TGTGCCAGCAGCCAGGAGTTGGGATACACAGATACGCAGTATTTT. Translated: CASSQELGYTDTQYF.